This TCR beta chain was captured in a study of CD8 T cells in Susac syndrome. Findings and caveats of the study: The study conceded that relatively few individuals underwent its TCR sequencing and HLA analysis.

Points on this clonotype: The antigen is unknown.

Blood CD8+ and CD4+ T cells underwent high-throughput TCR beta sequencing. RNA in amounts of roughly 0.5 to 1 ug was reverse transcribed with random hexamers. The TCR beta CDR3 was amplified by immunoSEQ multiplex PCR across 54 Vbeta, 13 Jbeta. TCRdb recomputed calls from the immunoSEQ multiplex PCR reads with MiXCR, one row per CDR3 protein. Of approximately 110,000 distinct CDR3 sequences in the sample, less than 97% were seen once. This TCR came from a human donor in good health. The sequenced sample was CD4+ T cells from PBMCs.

The CDR3 DNA is TGTGCCAGCAGCGGACACTTGGGCGGGGAGCTGTTTTTT. It codes for CASSGHLGGELFF. The J gene is TRBJ2-2, the V gene TRBV3-1, with a weak D call TRBD1 (5 bases). There are 13 residues in the CDR3. Germline CDR1 reads LGHDT; CDR2 reads YNNKEL (reference sequence). V was trimmed by 5 bases and J by 7 bases, leaving 11 bases between them.